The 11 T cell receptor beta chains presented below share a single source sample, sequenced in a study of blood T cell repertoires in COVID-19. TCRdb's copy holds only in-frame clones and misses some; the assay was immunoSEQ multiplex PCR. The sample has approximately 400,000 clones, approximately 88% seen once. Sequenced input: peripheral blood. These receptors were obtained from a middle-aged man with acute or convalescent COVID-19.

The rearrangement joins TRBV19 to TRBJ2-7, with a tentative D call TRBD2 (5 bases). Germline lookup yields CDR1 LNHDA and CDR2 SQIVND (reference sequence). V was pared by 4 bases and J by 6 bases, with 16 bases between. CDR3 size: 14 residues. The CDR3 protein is CASSRRGKVAEQYF. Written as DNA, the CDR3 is TGTGCCAGTAGTAGGAGAGGGAAAGTCGCCGAGCAGTACTTC.

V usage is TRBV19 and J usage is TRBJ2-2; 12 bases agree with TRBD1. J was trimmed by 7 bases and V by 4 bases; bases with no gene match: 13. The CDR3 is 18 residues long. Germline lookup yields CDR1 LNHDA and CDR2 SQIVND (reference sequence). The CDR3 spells CASSTTTGTGGVFGELFF. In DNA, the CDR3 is TGTGCCAGTAGTACAACCACCGGGACAGGGGGCGTTTTCGGGGAGCTGTTTTTT.

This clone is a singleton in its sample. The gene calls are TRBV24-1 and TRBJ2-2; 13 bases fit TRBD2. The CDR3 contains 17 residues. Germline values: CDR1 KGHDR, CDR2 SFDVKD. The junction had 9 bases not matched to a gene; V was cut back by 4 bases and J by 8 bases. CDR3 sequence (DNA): TGTGCCACCAGTGACTCCGGACTAGCGGGAGAGCCGGGGGAGCTGTTTTTT. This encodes CATSDSGLAGEPGELFF.

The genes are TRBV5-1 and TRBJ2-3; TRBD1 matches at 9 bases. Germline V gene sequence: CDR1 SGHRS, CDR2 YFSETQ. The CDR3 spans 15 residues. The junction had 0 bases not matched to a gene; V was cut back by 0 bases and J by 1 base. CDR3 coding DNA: TGCGCCAGCAGCTTGGGGACAGGGGGCACAGATACGCAGTATTTT. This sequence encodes CASSLGTGGTDTQYF.

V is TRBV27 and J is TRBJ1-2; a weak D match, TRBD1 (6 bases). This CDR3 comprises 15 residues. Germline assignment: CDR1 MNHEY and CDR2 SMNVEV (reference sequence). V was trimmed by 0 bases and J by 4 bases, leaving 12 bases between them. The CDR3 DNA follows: TGTGCCAGCAGTTTATCGGTGGACAGAGGCTATGGCTACACCTTC. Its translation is CASSLSVDRGYGYTF.

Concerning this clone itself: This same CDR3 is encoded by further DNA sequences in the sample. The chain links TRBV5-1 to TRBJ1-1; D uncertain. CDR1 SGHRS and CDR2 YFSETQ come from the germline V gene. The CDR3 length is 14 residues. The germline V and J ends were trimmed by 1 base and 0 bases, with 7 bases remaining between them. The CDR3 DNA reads TGCGCCAGCAGCTTGACGGGTTTGAACACTGAAGCTTTCTTT. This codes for CASSLTGLNTEAFF. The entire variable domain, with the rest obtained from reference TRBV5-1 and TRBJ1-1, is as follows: KAGVTQTPRYLIKTRGQQVTLSCSPISGHRSVSWYQQTPGQGLQFLFEYFSETQRNKGNFPGRFSGRQFSNSRSEMNVSTLELGDSALYLCASSLTGLNTEAFFGQGTRLTVV.

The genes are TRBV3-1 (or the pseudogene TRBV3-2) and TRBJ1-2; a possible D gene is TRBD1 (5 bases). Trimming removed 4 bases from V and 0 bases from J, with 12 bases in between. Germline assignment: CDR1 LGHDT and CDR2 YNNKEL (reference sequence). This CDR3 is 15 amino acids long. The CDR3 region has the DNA TGTGCCAGCAGCCGCCCCGGGGGGGCTAACTATGGCTACACCTTC. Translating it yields CASSRPGGANYGYTF.

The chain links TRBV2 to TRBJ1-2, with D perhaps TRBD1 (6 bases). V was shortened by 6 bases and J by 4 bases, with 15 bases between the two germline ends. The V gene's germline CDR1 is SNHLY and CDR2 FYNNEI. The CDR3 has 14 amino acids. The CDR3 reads CASRLQGEIYGYTF. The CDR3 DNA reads TGTGCCAGCAGGCTACAGGGAGAGATCTATGGCTACACCTTC.

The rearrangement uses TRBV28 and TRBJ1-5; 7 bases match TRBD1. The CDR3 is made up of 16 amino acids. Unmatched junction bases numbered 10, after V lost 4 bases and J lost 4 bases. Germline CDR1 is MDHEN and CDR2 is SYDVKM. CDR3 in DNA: TGTGCCAGCAGTTCGAAGAGACAGGGAGGAAATCAGCCCCAGCATTTT. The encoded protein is CASSSKRQGGNQPQHF.

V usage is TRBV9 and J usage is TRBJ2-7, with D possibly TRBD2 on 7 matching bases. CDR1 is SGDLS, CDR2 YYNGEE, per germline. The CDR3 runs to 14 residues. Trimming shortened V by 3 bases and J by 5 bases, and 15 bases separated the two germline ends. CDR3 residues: CASSARGGVNEQYF. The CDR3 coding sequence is TGTGCCAGCAGCGCAAGGGGGGGTGTTAACGAGCAGTACTTC.

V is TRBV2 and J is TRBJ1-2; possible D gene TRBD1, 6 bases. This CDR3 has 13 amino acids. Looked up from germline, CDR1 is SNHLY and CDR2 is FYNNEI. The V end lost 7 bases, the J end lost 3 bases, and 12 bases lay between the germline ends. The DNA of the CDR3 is TGTGCCAGCACACTTCGACAGGACTATGGCTACACCTTC. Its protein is CASTLRQDYGYTF.